Below, one T cell receptor (beta chain) is given with its context. As yet, its antigen is unknown. This entry comes from a study of Graves' ophthalmopathy and Graves' hyperthyroidism. With 4 bases removed from V and 4 bases from J, the gap between germline ends came to 25 bases. Germline V CDR1 and CDR2: MGHDK, SYGVNS. This CDR3 comprises 18 residues. As the template, RNA transcripts were used to amplify TCR beta CDR3 regions. HTBI primers were employed in first-round RT-PCR, then a second-round multiplex PCR followed. TCRdb fed the multiplex PCR reads into MiXCR, producing one record per CDR3 protein. The data contain over 650,000 distinct CDR3 sequences, 35% to 45% of them singletons. Study findings and constraints: Most expanded thyroid clonotypes above 0.001 frequency also appeared in blood.

Among the exclusions were patients with other autoimmune diseases, uncontrolled infections, pregnancy or lactation. A volume of around 10 ml of fresh peripheral blood supplied the PBMCs. Sequencing was done on a sample of peripheral blood. This clonotype was obtained from an adult man with Graves' ophthalmopathy. The chain combines TRBV25-1 with TRBJ1-2; D not resolved. The CDR3 region has the DNA TGTGCCAGCAGTGCTAGAGTACCCCGTCGGGAGTCGGTCTATGGCTACACCTTC. Its translation is CASSARVPRRESVYGYTF.